The rows below give T cell receptor beta chains drawn from one sample of a study of shared clonotypes between healthy human individuals. Method: immunoSEQ multiplex PCR; TCRdb's copy keeps in-frame clones and lacks some. This sample has about 490,000 clones, with about three quarters found just once. Input material: PBMCs. These receptor sequences come from a woman in her thirties or forties in good health. Some clones in this sample may be carry-over from other donors' samples. Each CDR3 is given with its conserved first and last residue. D genes are given only for firm matches. Only part of the rows carry a size: once, few, many, or a class if the clone is expanded.

>-|-|13|TRBV6-8|TRBJ2-7
TGTGCCAGCCCTAAACAGGGTATGTACGAGCAGTACTTC
CASPKQGMYEQYF
>-|-|14|TRBV7-3|TRBJ2-1
TGTGCCAGCAGCTTAAGCGGGCCGGGAACTGAGCAGTTCTTC
CASSLSGPGTEQFF
>-|-|14|TRBV7-7|TRBJ1-2
TGTGCCAGCAGCTTAGCCGGGACCGCATATGGCTACACCTTC
CASSLAGTAYGYTF
>-|-|15|TRBV4-2|TRBJ2-2
TGTGCCAGCAGCCGGGACGTGACGAACACCGGGGAGCTGTTTTTT
CASSRDVTNTGELFF
>TRBD2|-|16|TRBV9|TRBJ2-7
TGTGCCAGCAGCTCACGGACTAGCGGGAGTTCATACGAGCAGTACTTC
CASSSRTSGSSYEQYF
>-|-|15|TRBV7-6|TRBJ2-5
TGTGCCAGCAGCTTCAATAGTGACCAACAAGAGACCCAGTACTTC
CASSFNSDQQETQYF
>-|-|15|TRBV9|TRBJ2-1
TGTGCCAGCAGCGTTACCGGGACAAGCTACAATGAGCAGTTCTTC
CASSVTGTSYNEQFF
>TRBD2|-|16|TRBV7-9|TRBJ2-5
TGTGCCAGCAGCTTAGCTAAACTAGCGGGAGTGGAGACCCAGTACTTC
CASSLAKLAGVETQYF
>-|-|11|TRBV7-2|TRBJ1-2
TGTGCCAGCAGCTCCCAATTTGGCTACACCTTC
CASSSQFGYTF
>-|-|14|TRBV28|TRBJ2-2
TGTGCCAGCAGTTTGGGCGGATACACCGGGGAGCTGTTTTTT
CASSLGGYTGELFF
>TRBD1|-|16|TRBV28|TRBJ2-7
TGTGCCAGCAGTCAAAGAGGGGGGACAGGGATCTACGAGCAGTACTTC
CASSQRGGTGIYEQYF
>TRBD1|-|15|TRBV6-5|TRBJ2-3
TGTGCCAGCAGGGGAACCTGGGACAGGGCAGATACGCAGTATTTT
CASRGTWDRADTQYF
>TRBD2|-|15|TRBV18|TRBJ2-1
TGTGCCAGCTCACCAGTCGGCCTAGCGGACAATGAGCAGTTCTTC
CASSPVGLADNEQFF
>-|-|16|TRBV28|TRBJ1-2
TGTGCCAGCAGACTGACAGGATCAAGGGCCATTTATGGCTACACCTTC
CASRLTGSRAIYGYTF
>-|-|13|TRBV4-3|TRBJ2-7
TGCGCCAGCAGCCGAGATCGGCCCTACAAGCAGTACTTC
CASSRDRPYKQYF
>-|once|15|TRBV5-1|TRBJ1-5
TGCGCCAGCAGCTCCCAGGGGCTTTACAATCAGCCCCAGCATTTT
CASSSQGLYNQPQHF
>TRBD1|-|17|TRBV5-4|TRBJ1-1
TGTGCCAGCAGCTCACCCGGGACAGGGGGCGTTAGCACTGAAGCTTTCTTT
CASSSPGTGGVSTEAFF
>TRBD2|-|16|TRBV2|TRBJ2-3
TGTGCCAGCAAAACTAGCGGGAGGGCAATGGCAGATACGCAGTATTTT
CASKTSGRAMADTQYF
>-|-|11|TRBV27|TRBJ2-4
TGTGCCAGCGGACCAGGAAACATTCAGTACTTC
CASGPGNIQYF
>-|-|15|TRBV7-8|TRBJ1-1
TGTGCCAGCAGCTTTTCGAATACCATGAACACTGAAGCTTTCTTT
CASSFSNTMNTEAFF
>-|-|14|TRBV5-1|TRBJ1-1
TGCGCCAGCAGCTTGGCGCGTGGGAACACTGAAGCTTTCTTT
CASSLARGNTEAFF
>TRBD1|few|18|TRBV9|TRBJ2-6
TGTGCCAGCAGCGTGTACCACACAGGGGTCTCTGGGGCCAACGTCCTGACTTTC
CASSVYHTGVSGANVLTF
>-|-|14|TRBV4-1|TRBJ2-1
TGCGCCAGCAGCCAAGACCCAAGGTTGACTGAGCAGTTCTTC
CASSQDPRLTEQFF
>TRBD2|-|14|TRBV6-1|TRBJ2-7
TGTGCCAGCACCCGGACTAGCGGGAACTACGAGCAGTACTTC
CASTRTSGNYEQYF
>TRBD1|-|14|TRBV25-1|TRBJ2-1
TGTGCCAGCAGTGCGACAGGGAACGGCAATGAGCAGTTCTTC
CASSATGNGNEQFF
>-|many|15|TRBV7-2|TRBJ2-1
TGTGCCAGCAGCTTACCTCGCCGGACCTACAATGAGCAGTTCTTC
CASSLPRRTYNEQFF
>TRBD1|-|16|TRBV28|TRBJ2-4
TGTGCCAGCAGTTTGACAGGGAGCAGAGCCAAAAACATTCAGTACTTC
CASSLTGSRAKNIQYF
>-|-|11|TRBV2|TRBJ1-1
TGTGCTTCGAGGGAGGGAACTGAAGCTTTCTTT
CASREGTEAFF
>-|-|15|TRBV10-1|TRBJ2-1
TGCGCCAGCAGTCGTGAACGCTCAGGGCGAAGTGAGCAGTTCTTC
CASSRERSGRSEQFF
>TRBD1|-|17|TRBV5-1|TRBJ2-5
TGCGCCAGCAGCTTGCTGACAGGGGGCGCGGGCCAAGAGACCCAGTACTTC
CASSLLTGGAGQETQYF
>TRBD2|-|15|TRBV2|TRBJ2-3
TGTGCCAGCGGGGGACTAGCGGGAGTACGCGATACGCAGTATTTT
CASGGLAGVRDTQYF
>TRBD1|once|18|TRBV28|TRBJ1-5
TGTGCCAGCAGACCTAGGGGGGGACAGGGGCCTAGCAATCAGCCCCAGCATTTT
CASRPRGGQGPSNQPQHF
>-|-|17|TRBV5-1|TRBJ2-1
TGCGCCAGCAGTATCGGGCCAACAGGGTCTGCCTACAATGAGCAGTTCTTC
CASSIGPTGSAYNEQFF
>-|few|12|TRBV5-4|TRBJ2-3
TGTGCCAGCAGAGGGCCCACAGATACGCAGTATTTT
CASRGPTDTQYF
>TRBD2|-|16|TRBV19|TRBJ2-1
TGTGCCAGTAGTCCTCGCGAGCGGGATAATATGAATGAGCAGTTCTTC
CASSPRERDNMNEQFF
>-|-|17|TRBV9|TRBJ2-5
TGTGCCAGCAGCCCATTCGGACAGAGTAGCGGACAAGAGACCCAGTACTTC
CASSPFGQSSGQETQYF
>TRBD2|-|18|TRBV15|TRBJ2-7
TGTGCCACCAGCAGAGGCCCGGGACTAGCGGACCTTGATCGGGAGCAGTACTTC
CATSRGPGLADLDREQYF
>TRBD1|few|15|TRBV6-6|TRBJ1-5
TGTGCCAGCAGTTACTCGACAGGGCCGGGTCAGCCCCAGCATTTT
CASSYSTGPGQPQHF
>-|few|14|TRBV5-6|TRBJ1-2
TGTGCCAGCAGCTTTCCACAGGGTGATGGTGGCTACACCTTC
CASSFPQGDGGYTF
>TRBD1|-|15|TRBV10-3|TRBJ1-6
TGTGCCATCAGTCCAGCAGGGGGATATAATTCACCCCTCCACTTT
CAISPAGGYNSPLHF
>-|-|12|TRBV7-9|TRBJ2-7
TGTGCCAGCAGCCTGACTTCCTACGAGCAGTACTTC
CASSLTSYEQYF
>-|once|11|TRBV20-1|TRBJ2-7
TGCAGTGCCCCCGACTACCACGAGCAGTACTTC
CSAPDYHEQYF
>-|-|14|TRBV19|TRBJ2-7
TGTGCCAGTAGTCCGGTGCTTGCGGGAAACGAGCAGTACTTC
CASSPVLAGNEQYF
>TRBD2|-|14|TRBV19|TRBJ2-1
TGTGCCAGTAGGACTAGCGCAACCACCAATGAGCAGTTCTTC
CASRTSATTNEQFF
>-|-|14|TRBV7-2|TRBJ1-2
TGTGCCAGCAGCTTCGAGAGGCAGGCCTTTGGCTACACCTTC
CASSFERQAFGYTF
>-|-|13|TRBV2|TRBJ2-3
TGTGCCAGCCTGTTCGGGGTCACAGATACGCAGTATTTT
CASLFGVTDTQYF
>TRBD2|few|15|TRBV19|TRBJ2-3
TGTGCCAGTGGCCCGCTAGCGGGGGACACAGATACGCAGTATTTT
CASGPLAGDTDTQYF
>TRBD1|-|13|TRBV15|TRBJ1-5
TGTGCCACCAGCGTAAACAGGGGACAGCCCCAGCATTTT
CATSVNRGQPQHF
>TRBD2|-|15|TRBV19|TRBJ2-3
TGTGCCAGTAGTCTTACTAGCGGGAGTTCAGATACGCAGTATTTT
CASSLTSGSSDTQYF
>-|few|13|TRBV30|TRBJ1-6
TGTGCCTGGAGGGTAGGGGGTAGTTCACCCCTCCACTTT
CAWRVGGSSPLHF
>-|-|15|TRBV5-4|TRBJ2-2
TGTGCCAGCAGCTTAGGGCCGGGGAACACCGGGGAGCTGTTTTTT
CASSLGPGNTGELFF
>-|once|15|TRBV28|TRBJ1-1
TGTGCCAGCAGTCCCCCCCGACGGGCTGGAGGTGAAGCTTTCTTT
CASSPPRRAGGEAFF
>-|-|13|TRBV12-5|TRBJ2-2
TGTGCTAGTGTCTACGAAAACACCGGGGAGCTGTTTTTT
CASVYENTGELFF
>-|-|17|TRBV5-1|TRBJ2-2
TGCGCCAGCAGCTCGACCTACAGGGTTATAAATAAGGGGGAGCTGTTTTTT
CASSSTYRVINKGELFF
>TRBD2|-|14|TRBV5-1|TRBJ2-1
TGCGCCAGCAGCGAGGGACTAGCGGGGAATGAGCAGTTCTTC
CASSEGLAGNEQFF
>-|few|11|TRBV27|TRBJ1-1
TGTGCCAGCCGTGGCAGGTATGAAGCTTTCTTT
CASRGRYEAFF
>-|few|15|TRBV27|TRBJ2-3
TGTGCCAGCAGTTTCGTTTGGTGGGACACAGATACGCAGTATTTT
CASSFVWWDTDTQYF